A selection of T cell receptor beta chains follows, all from one sample in a study of cytomegalovirus exposure and HLA in healthy donors. Assay used: immunoSEQ multiplex PCR; TCRdb lists only in-frame clones, some missing. In the table there are hundreds of thousands of clones, over 80% of which are singletons. The sample comprised PBMCs. The receptors were sampled from a boy aged 2 to 9 in good health and CMV-seronegative. Both conserved end residues are part of each CDR3. A D gene is named only where the DNA matches it firmly. Only some rows state a clone size, as once, few, many or a class for expanded clones.

TRBD1,TRBJ1-5,TRBV2,NA,14,TGTGCCAGCAGTCGGGACAGCCGAAATCAGCCCCAGCATTTT,CASSRDSRNQPQHF
NA,TRBJ1-1,TRBV5-4,NA,14,TGTGCCAGCAGCTTCCGACAGGACAGCACCGAAGCTTTCTTT,CASSFRQDSTEAFF
NA,TRBJ2-7,TRBV6-5,NA,14,TGTGCCAGCAGTTACTCTGACAGCACCTACGAGCAGTACTTC,CASSYSDSTYEQYF
NA,TRBJ1-1,TRBV12-5,NA,15,TGTGCTAGTGGTTTGTTTCGACAGCTGAACACTGAAGCTTTCTTT,CASGLFRQLNTEAFF
TRBD1,TRBJ1-2,TRBV2,NA,15,TGTGCCAGCAGTCCCCGGGACAGGGGAAAGCATGGCTACACCTTC,CASSPRDRGKHGYTF
NA,TRBJ2-1,TRBV2,NA,16,TGTGCCAGCAGTGAACAGGGGGGAGGCCTCTTTAATGAGCAGTTCTTC,CASSEQGGGLFNEQFF
TRBD1,TRBJ2-3,TRBV5-5,once,16,TGTGCCAGCAGCCGGTCGGACAGGCCTAGCACAGATACGCAGTATTTT,CASSRSDRPSTDTQYF
NA,TRBJ2-7,TRBV10-1,once,13,TGCGCCAGCAGTGCACAGTGGGCCTACGAGCAGTACTTC,CASSAQWAYEQYF
TRBD2,TRBJ2-3,TRBV4-2,once,17,TGTGCCAGCAGCCGTACACCGGGACTAGCGGACTCAGATACGCAGTATTTT,CASSRTPGLADSDTQYF
TRBD1,TRBJ1-1,TRBV5-1,NA,15,TGCGCCAGCAGCTTGGGAACTGGAGACAGGGGGCGCGCTTTCTTT,CASSLGTGDRGRAFF
NA,TRBJ1-5,TRBV18,NA,12,TGTGCCAGCTCACCAGAGGACTGGCCCCAGCATTTT,CASSPEDWPQHF
TRBD2,TRBJ2-2,TRBV11-3,once,16,TGTGCCAGCAGCCGACAGCTAGCGGGGGAAACCGGGGAGCTGTTTTTT,CASSRQLAGETGELFF
NA,TRBJ1-2,TRBV9,NA,14,TGTGCCAGCAGCGTAGCCGTCAGTGGCTATGGCTACACCTTC,CASSVAVSGYGYTF
NA,TRBJ1-2,TRBV27,NA,13,TGTGCCAGCAGTTTGGGAGGGGCGAATGGCTACACCTTC,CASSLGGANGYTF
NA,TRBJ1-1,TRBV11-2,NA,14,TGTGCCAGCAGCTTAGATACGGGGGGCACTGAAGCTTTCTTT,CASSLDTGGTEAFF
NA,TRBJ1-1,TRBV11-2,once,14,TGTGCCAGCAGCTTAGTTTCGGGGAACACTGAAGCTTTCTTT,CASSLVSGNTEAFF
TRBD2,TRBJ2-3,TRBV7-9,NA,18,TGTGCCAGCAGCTTAGCGAGGACTAGCGGGGGGGCAAAAGATACGCAGTATTTT,CASSLARTSGGAKDTQYF
NA,TRBJ2-4,TRBV27,NA,15,TGTGCCAGCAGTTTTCGGGGTTCAGCCTTAAACATTCAGTACTTC,CASSFRGSALNIQYF
NA,TRBJ1-2,TRBV6-4,NA,13,TGTGCCAGCAGCAACGGACAAAACTATGGCTACACCTTC,CASSNGQNYGYTF
NA,TRBJ1-6,TRBV14,NA,17,TGTGCCAGCAGCCAAGATCGGTGGGGCAGCCCTAATTCACCCCTCCACTTT,CASSQDRWGSPNSPLHF
NA,TRBJ2-2,TRBV11-2,NA,13,TGTGCCAGCAGCTTAGTTAGTTCCGGGGAGCTGTTTTTT,CASSLVSSGELFF